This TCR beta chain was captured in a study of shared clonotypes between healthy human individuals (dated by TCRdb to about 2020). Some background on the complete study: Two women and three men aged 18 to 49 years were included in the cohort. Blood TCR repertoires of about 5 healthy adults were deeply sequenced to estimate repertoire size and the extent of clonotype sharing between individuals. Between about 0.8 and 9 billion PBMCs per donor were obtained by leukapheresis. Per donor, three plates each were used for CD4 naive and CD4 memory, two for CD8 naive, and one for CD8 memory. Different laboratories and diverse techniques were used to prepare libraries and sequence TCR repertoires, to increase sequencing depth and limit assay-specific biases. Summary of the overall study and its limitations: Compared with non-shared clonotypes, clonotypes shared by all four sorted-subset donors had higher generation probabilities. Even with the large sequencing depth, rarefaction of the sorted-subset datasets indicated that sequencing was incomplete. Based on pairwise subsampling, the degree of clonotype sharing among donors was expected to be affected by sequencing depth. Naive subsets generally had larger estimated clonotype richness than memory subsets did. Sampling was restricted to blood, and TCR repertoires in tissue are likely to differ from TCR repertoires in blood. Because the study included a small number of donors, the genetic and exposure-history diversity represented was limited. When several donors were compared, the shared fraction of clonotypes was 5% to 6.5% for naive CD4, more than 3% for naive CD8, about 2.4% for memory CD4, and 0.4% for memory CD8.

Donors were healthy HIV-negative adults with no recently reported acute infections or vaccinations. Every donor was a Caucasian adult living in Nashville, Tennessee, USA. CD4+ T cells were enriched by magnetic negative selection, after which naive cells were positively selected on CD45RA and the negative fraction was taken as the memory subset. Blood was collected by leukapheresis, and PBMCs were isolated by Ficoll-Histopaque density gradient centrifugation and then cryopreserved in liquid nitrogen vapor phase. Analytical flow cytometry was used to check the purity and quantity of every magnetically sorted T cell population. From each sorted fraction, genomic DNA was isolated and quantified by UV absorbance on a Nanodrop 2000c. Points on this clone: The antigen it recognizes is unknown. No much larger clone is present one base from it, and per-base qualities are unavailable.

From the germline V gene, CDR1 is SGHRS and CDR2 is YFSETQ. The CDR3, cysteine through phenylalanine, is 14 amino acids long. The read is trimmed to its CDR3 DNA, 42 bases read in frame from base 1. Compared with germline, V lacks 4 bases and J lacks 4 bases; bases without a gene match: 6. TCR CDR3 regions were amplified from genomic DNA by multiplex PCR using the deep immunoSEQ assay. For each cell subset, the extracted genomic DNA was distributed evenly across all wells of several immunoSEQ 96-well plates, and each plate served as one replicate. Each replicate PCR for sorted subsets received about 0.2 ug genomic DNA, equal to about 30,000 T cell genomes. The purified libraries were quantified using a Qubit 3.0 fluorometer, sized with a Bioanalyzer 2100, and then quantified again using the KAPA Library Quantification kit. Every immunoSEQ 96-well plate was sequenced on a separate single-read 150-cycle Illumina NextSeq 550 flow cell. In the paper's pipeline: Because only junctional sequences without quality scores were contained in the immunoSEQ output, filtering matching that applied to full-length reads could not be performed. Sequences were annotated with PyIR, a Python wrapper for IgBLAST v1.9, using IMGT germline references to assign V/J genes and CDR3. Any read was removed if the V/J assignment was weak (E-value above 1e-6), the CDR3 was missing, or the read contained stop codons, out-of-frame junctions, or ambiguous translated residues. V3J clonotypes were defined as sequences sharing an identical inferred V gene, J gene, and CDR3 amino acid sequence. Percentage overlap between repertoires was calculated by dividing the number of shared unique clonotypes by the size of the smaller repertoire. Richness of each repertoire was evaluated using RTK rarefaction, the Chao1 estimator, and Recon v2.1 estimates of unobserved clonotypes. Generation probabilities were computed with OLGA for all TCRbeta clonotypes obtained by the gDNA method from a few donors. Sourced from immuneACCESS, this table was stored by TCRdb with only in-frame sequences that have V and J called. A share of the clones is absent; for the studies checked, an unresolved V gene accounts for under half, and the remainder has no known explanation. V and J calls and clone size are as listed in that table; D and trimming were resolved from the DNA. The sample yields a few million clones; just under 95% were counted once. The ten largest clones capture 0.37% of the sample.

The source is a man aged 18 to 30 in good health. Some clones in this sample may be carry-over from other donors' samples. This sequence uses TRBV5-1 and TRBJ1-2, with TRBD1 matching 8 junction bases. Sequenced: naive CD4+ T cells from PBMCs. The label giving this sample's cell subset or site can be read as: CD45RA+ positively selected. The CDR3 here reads CASSAQGAVYGYTF. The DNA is TGCGCCAGCAGCGCGCAGGGGGCTGTCTATGGCTACACCTTC.